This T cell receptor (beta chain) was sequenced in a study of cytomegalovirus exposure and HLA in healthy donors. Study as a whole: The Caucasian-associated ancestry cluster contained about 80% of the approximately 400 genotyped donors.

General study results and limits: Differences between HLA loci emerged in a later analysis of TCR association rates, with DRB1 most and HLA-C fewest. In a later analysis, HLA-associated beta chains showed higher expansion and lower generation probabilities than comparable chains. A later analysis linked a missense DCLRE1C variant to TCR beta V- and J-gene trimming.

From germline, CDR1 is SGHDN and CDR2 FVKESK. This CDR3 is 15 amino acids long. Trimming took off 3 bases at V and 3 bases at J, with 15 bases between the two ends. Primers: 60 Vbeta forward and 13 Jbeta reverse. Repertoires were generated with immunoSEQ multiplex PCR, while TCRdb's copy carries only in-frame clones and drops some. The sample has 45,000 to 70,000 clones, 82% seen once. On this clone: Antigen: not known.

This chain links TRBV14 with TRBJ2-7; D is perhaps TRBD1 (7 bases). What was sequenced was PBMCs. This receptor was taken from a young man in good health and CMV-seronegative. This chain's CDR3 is CASSQEGQTRYEQYF. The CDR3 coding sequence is TGTGCCAGCAGCCAGGAGGGACAGACGCGCTACGAGCAGTACTTC.